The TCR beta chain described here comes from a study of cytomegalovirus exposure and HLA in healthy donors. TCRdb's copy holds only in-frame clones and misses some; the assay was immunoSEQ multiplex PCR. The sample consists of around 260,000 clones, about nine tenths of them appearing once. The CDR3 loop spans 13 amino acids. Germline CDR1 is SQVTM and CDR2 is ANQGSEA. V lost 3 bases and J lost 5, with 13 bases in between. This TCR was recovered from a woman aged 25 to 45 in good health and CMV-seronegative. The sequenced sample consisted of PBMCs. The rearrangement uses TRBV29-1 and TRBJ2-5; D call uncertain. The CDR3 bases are TGCAGCGTTGACTTGTGGGGTACGGAGACCCAGTACTTC. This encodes CSVDLWGTETQYF.